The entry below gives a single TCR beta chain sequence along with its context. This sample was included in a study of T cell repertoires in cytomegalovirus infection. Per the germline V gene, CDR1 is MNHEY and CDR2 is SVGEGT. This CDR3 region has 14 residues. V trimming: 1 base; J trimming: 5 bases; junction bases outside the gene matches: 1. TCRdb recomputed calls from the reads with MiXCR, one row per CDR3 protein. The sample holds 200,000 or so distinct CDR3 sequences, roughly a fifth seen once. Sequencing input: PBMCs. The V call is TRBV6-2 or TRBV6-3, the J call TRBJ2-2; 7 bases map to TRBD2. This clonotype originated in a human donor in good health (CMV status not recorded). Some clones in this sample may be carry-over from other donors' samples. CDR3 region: CASSYLLATGELFF. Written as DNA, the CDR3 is TGTGCCAGCAGTTACTTACTAGCGACCGGGGAGCTGTTTTTT.